This entry describes one T cell receptor (beta chain). Its antigen remains undetermined. Within one base of it there is no much larger clone, and no base qualities were kept. The trial excluded patients who had a history of autoimmune disease or were on systemic immunosuppression. In every dose cohort, peripheral blood was drawn for TCR sequencing at baseline, cycle 4 day 1, and cycle 7 day 1. Samples were obtained from an open-label, multicenter, first-in-human phase I dose-escalation trial of ivuxolimab. The trial enrolled adults with locally advanced or metastatic head and neck squamous cell, hepatocellular, melanoma or renal cell carcinoma. CD4+ and CD8+ T cells were sorted separately from peripheral blood before TCR sequencing. The sample is drawn from a study of OX40 agonist ivuxolimab in advanced cancers. About the full investigation: Ivuxolimab, which targeted the costimulatory receptor OX40 (CD134), was an agonistic, fully human IgG2 monoclonal antibody. Intravenous ivuxolimab was administered to patients every 2 weeks at six dose levels: 0.01, 0.1, 0.3, 1.5, 3 and 10 mg/kg. Of the approximately 50 dose-escalation patients, hepatocellular carcinoma was present in about 20, melanoma in approximately 15, renal cell carcinoma in 9 and head and neck cancer in 9. In the dose-escalation cohort, nearly 85% of patients were male, and the mean age was around 60 years with a range of roughly 23 to 90. Patients were allowed to have had prior anti-PD-1, anti-PD-L1 or anti-CTLA-4 therapy, and 40% to 45% of the dose-escalation patients had previously received checkpoint inhibitors. Partial responses occurred in three dose-escalation patients, of whom one had hepatocellular carcinoma and two had cutaneous melanoma. Peripheral TCRbeta sequencing was intended to test whether TCR sequence diversity was altered and clonal T-cell expansion was caused by ivuxolimab. The monotherapy dose-escalation portion (N of about 52 patients) of the phase I ivuxolimab trial is reported in the paper. The paper as a whole reports these results and caveats: In the 0.1-3.0 mg/kg groups, partial responders had among the lowest normalized peripheral clonal expansion, particularly in CD8+ T cells. Low levels of normalized T-cell clonal expansion were also seen in some nonresponding patients. At doses of 0.1 to 3.0 mg/kg, clonal expansion of both CD4+ and CD8+ T cells in blood was seen between baseline and week 6. On average, CD8+ T cells showed more expanded clones than CD4+ T cells after ivuxolimab. The antigen specificity of the peripheral T cells that underwent clonal expansion was not determined.

CDR1 and CDR2 are read off the germline V gene (reference sequence) as SEHNR and FQNEAQ. From the cysteine through the phenylalanine, the CDR3 covers 12 amino acids. Here the CDR3 DNA is all that survives: 36 bases in frame from base 1. The junction carries 4 bases between V and J, which are trimmed by 3 bases and 4 bases respectively. To sequence the TCRbeta CDR3 region, genomic DNA was isolated from the sorted cells. TCRbeta CDR3 regions were sequenced using the immunoSEQ Assay. Imported from immuneACCESS, the table was reduced by TCRdb to in-frame sequences with V and J called. These copies leave out some clones; in studies compared against another copy, an unresolved V gene accounts for under half, and the cause of the remainder is not known. Recorded for this sample are around 43,000 clones; approximately 86% of them occurred a single time. In total, the top ten clones hold about 12% of the sample.

This specimen was CD4+ or CD8+ T cells sorted from blood, taken in a trial of the OX40 agonist ivuxolimab. Recombination linked TRBV7-9 to TRBJ1-3, with no confidently assigned D gene. The sequence came from an adult with an advanced solid tumor such as melanoma, head and neck, liver or kidney cancer. The CDR3 protein is CASSFAGNTIYF. The bases read TGTGCCAGCAGCTTCGCAGGAAACACCATATATTTT.